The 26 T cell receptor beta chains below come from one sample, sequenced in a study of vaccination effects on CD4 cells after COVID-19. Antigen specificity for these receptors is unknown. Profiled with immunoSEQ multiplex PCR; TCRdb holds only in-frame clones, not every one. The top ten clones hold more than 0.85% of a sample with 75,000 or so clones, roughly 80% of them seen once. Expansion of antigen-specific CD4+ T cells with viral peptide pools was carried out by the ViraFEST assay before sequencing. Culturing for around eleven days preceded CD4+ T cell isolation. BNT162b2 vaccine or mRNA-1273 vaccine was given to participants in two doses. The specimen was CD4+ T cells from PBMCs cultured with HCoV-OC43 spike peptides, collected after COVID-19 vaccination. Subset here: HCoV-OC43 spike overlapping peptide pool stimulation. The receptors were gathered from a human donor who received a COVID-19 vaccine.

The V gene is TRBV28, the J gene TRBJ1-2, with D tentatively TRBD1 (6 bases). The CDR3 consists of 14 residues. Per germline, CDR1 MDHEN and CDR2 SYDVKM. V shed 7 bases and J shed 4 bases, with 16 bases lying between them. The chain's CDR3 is CASTRGGGAYGYTF. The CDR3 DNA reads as TGTGCCAGCACCCGAGGGGGGGGCGCCTATGGCTACACCTTC.

The CDR3: CASSYSGTGYNEQFF. The DNA of the CDR3 is TGTGCCAGCAGCTATTCCGGGACAGGGTACAATGAGCAGTTCTTC. J is TRBJ2-1 and V is TRBV7-2; 9 bases line up with TRBD1. From germline, CDR1 is SGHTA and CDR2 FQGNSA. V shed 4 bases and J 4 bases; nucleotides not matched to a gene: 5. The CDR3 has 15 amino acids.

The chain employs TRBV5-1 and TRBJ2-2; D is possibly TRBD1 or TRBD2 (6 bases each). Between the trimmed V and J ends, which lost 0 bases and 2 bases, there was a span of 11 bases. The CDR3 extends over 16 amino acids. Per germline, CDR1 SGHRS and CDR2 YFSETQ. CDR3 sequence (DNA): TGCGCCAGCAGCTTGGCACCGGGGGCTAACACCGGGGAGCTGTTTTTT. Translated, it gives CASSLAPGANTGELFF.

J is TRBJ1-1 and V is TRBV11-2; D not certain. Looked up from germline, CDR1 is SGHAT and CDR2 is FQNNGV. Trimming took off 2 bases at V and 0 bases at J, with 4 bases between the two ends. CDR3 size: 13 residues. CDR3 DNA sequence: TGTGCCAGCAGCTTAAGCCTGAACACTGAAGCTTTCTTT. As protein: CASSLSLNTEAFF.

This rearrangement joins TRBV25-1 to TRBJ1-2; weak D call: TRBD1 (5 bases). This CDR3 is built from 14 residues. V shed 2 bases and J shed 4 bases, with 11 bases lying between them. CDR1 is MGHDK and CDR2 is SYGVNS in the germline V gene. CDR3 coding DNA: TGTGCCAGCAGTGAACCCGGGACCTTCTATGGCTACACCTTC. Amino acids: CASSEPGTFYGYTF.

The CDR3 is CASITGTSTDTQYF. The CDR3 bases are TGTGCCAGCATCACCGGGACTAGCACAGATACGCAGTATTTT. J is TRBJ2-3 and V is TRBV5-5; maybe TRBD2 (6 bases). V lost 6 bases, J lost 0 bases, and 11 bases lay in between. CDR3 size: 14 residues. Germline V gene sequence: CDR1 SGHKS, CDR2 YYEKEE (reference sequence). The variable domain in full, with the rest retrieved from reference TRBV5-5 and TRBJ2-3, is DAGVTQSPTHLIKTRGQQVTLRCSPISGHKSVSWYQQVLGQGPQFIFQYYEKEERGRGNFPDRFSARQFPNYSSELNVNALLLGDSALYLCASITGTSTDTQYFGPGTRLTVL.

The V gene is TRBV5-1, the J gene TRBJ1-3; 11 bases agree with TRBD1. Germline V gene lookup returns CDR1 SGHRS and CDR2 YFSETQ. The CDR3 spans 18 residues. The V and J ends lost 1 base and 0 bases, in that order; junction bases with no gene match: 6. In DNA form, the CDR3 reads TGCGCCAGCAGCTTGTCCGGGACAGGGGGTCTCTCTGGAAACACCATATATTTT. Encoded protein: CASSLSGTGGLSGNTIYF.

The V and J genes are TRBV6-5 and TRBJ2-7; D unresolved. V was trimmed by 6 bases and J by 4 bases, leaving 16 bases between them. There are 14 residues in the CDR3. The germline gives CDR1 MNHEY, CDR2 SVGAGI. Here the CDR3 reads CASRYGPTFYEQYV. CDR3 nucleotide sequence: TGTGCCAGCAGGTACGGCCCGACCTTTTACGAGCAGTACGTC.

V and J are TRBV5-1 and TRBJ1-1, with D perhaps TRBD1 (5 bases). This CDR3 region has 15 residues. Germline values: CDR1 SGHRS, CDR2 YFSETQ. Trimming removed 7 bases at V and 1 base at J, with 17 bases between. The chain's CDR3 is CASAYGTASNTEAFF. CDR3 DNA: TGCGCCAGCGCGTACGGGACGGCTTCGAACACTGAAGCTTTCTTT.

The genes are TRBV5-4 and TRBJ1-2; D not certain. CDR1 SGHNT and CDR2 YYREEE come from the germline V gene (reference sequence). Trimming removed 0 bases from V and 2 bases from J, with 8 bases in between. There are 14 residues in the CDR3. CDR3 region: CASSLGQPNYGYTF. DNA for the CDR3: TGTGCCAGCAGCTTGGGGCAGCCGAACTATGGCTACACCTTC.

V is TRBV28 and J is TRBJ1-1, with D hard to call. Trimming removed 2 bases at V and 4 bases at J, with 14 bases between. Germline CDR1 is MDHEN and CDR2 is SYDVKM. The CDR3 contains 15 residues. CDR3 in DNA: TGTGCCAGCAGTTTACTGGGCGGTCCAGGCACTGAAGCTTTCTTT. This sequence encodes CASSLLGGPGTEAFF.

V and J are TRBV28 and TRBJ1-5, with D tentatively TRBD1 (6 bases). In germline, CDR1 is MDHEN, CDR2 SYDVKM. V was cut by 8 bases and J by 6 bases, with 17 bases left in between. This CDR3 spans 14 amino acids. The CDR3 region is CASHHGGTGQPQHF. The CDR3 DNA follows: TGTGCCAGCCACCACGGGGGCACGGGTCAGCCCCAGCATTTT.

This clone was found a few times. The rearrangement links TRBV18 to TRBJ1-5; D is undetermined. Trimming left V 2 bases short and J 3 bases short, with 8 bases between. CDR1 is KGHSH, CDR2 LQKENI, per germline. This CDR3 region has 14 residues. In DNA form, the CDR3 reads TGTGCCAGCTCACCAGGCGCCACCAATCAGCCCCAGCATTTT. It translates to CASSPGATNQPQHF. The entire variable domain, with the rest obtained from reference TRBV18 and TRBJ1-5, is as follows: NAGVMQNPRHLVRRRGQEARLRCSPMKGHSHVYWYRQLPEEGLKFMVYLQKENIIDESGMPKERFSAEFPKEGPSILRIQQVVRGDSAAYFCASSPGATNQPQHFGDGTRLSIL.

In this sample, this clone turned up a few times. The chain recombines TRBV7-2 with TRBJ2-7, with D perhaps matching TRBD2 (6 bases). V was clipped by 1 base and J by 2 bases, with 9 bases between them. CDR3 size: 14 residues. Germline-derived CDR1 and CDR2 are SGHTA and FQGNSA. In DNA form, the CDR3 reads TGTGCCAGCAGCTTAGTTGGGGGGACCTACGAGCAGTACGTC. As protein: CASSLVGGTYEQYV.

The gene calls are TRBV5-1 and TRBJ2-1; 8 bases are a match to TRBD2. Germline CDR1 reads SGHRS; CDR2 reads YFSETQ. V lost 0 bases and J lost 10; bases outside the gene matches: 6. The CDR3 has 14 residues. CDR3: CASSLADGGGEQFF. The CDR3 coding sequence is TGCGCCAGCAGCTTGGCCGACGGGGGGGGCGAGCAGTTCTTC. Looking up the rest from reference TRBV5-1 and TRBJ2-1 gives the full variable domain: KAGVTQTPRYLIKTRGQQVTLSCSPISGHRSVSWYQQTPGQGLQFLFEYFSETQRNKGNFPGRFSGRQFSNSRSEMNVSTLELGDSALYLCASSLADGGGEQFFGPGTRLTVL.

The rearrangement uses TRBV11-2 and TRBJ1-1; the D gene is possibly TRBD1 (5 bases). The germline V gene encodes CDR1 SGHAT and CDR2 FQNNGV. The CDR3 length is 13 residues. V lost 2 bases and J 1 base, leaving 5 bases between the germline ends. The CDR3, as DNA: TGTGCCAGCAGCTTAAGGGGGAACACTGAAGCTTTCTTT. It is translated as CASSLRGNTEAFF.

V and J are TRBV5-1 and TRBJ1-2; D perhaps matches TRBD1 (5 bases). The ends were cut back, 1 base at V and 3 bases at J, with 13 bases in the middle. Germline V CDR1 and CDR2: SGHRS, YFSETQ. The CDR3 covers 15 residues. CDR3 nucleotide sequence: TGCGCCAGCAGCTTGCAATTCGGGGGGGACTATGGCTACACCTTC. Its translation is CASSLQFGGDYGYTF.

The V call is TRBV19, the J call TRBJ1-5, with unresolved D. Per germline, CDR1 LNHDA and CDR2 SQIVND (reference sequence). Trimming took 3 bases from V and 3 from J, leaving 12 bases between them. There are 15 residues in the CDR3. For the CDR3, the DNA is TGTGCCAGTAGTATCGTTTTAGGGTTCAATCAGCCCCAGCATTTT. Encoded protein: CASSIVLGFNQPQHF. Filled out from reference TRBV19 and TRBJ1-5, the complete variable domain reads DGGITQSPKYLFRKEGQNVTLSCEQNLNHDAMYWYRQDPGQGLRLIYYSQIVNDFQKGDIAEGYSVSREKKESFPLTVTSAQKNPTAFYLCASSIVLGFNQPQHFGDGTRLSIL.

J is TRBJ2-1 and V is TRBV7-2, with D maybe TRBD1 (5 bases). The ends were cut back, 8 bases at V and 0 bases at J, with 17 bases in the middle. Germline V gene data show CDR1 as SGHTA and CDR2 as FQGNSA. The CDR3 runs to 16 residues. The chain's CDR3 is CASSGARTSSYNEQFF. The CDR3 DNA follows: TGTGCCAGCTCCGGTGCGAGGACAAGCTCCTACAATGAGCAGTTCTTC. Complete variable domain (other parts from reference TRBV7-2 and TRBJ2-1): GAGVSQSPSNKVTEKGKDVELRCDPISGHTALYWYRQSLGQGLEFLIYFQGNSAPDKSGLPSDRFSAERTGGSVSTLTIQRTQQEDSAVYLCASSGARTSSYNEQFFGPGTRLTVL.

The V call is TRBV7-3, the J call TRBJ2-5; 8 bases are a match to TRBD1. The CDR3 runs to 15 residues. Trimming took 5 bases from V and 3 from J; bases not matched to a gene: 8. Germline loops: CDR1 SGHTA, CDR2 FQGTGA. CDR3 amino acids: CASSRLGQDKETQYF. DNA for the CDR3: TGTGCCAGCAGCCGACTGGGACAGGACAAAGAGACCCAGTACTTC.

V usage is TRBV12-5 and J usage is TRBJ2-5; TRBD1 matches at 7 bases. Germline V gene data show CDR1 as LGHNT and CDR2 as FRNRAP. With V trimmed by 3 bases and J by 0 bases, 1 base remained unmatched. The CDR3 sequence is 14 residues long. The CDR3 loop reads CASGLQGYQETQYF. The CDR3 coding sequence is TGTGCTAGTGGTTTACAGGGGTACCAAGAGACCCAGTACTTC.

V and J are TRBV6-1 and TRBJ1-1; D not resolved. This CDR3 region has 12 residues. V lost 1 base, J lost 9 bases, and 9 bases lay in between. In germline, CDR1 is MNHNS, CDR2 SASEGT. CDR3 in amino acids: CASSEGRRKAFF. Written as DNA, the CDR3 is TGTGCCAGCAGTGAAGGGAGGAGGAAAGCTTTCTTT.

In nucleotides, the CDR3 is TGCGCCAGCAGCCGCGGACAGGGGGCCGAAGAGACCCAGTACTTC. Translation gives CASSRGQGAEETQYF. This chain uses TRBV4-1 with TRBJ2-5; 11 nucleotides line up with TRBD1. Germline V lookup: CDR1 MGHRA, CDR2 YSYEKL. CDR3 size: 15 residues. V lost 4 bases, J lost 3 bases, and 4 bases stayed unmatched.

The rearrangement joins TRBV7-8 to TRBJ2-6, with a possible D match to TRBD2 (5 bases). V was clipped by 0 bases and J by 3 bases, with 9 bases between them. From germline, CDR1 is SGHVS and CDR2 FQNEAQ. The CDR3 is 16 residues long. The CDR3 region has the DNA TGTGCCAGCAGCTTAGCCTCCAGCGGTGGGGCCAACGTCCTGACTTTC. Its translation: CASSLASSGGANVLTF.

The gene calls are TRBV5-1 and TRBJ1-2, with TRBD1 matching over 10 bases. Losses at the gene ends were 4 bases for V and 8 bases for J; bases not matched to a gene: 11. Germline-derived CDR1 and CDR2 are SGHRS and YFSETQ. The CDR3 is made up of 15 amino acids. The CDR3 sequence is CASSPLGTGDRGYTF. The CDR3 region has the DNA TGCGCCAGCAGCCCACTCGGGACAGGGGATCGCGGCTACACCTTC.

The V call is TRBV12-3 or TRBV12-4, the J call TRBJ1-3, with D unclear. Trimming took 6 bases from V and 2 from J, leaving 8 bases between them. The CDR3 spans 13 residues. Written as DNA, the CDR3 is TGTGCCAGCAGCCGGTTGACTGGAAACACCATATATTTT. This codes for CASSRLTGNTIYF.